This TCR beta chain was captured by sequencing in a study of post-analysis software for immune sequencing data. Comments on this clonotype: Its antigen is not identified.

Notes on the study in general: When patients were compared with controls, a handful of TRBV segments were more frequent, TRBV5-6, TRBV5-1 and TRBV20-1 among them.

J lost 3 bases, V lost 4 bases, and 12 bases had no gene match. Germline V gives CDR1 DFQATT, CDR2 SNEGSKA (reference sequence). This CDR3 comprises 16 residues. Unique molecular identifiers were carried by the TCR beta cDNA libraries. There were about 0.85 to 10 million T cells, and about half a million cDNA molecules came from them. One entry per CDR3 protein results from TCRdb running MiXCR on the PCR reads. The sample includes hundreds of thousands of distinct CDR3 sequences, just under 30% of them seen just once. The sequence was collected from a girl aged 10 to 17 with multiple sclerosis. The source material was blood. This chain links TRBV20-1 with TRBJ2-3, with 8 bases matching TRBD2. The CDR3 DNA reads TGCAGTGCTAACAATCTGGCGGGGGGTTGGACAGATACGCAGTATTTT. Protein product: CSANNLAGGWTDTQYF.